The next 24 T cell receptor beta chains were all read from a single sample in a study of shared T cell receptors in the human thymus (dated by TCRdb to the early 2020s). To prepare the library, the immunoSEQ multiplex PCR assay was applied. TCRdb provides this immuneACCESS table in a form limited to in-frame rearrangements. Some clones are lacking; in checked studies, under half of them reflect an unresolved V gene, and why the rest are absent is not known. The sample table records over 650,000 clones; 87% of these occur just once. The ten largest clonotypes hold roughly 0.0089% of the sample. These data also formed part of another study, on human thymus T cells.

Sequencing input: thymocytes. The receptor set was obtained from a boy younger than two with a congenital heart defect. Donor details come from another sample of the same person, matched by shared clones.

This clone was detected once. This sequence joins TRBV28 and TRBJ1-6, with D unclear. CDR1 MDHEN and CDR2 SYDVKM come from the germline V gene. V was cut by 5 bases and J by 0 bases, with 14 bases left in between. This CDR3 has 17 amino acids. The CDR3 DNA sequence: TGTGCCAGCAGTCCGCCGGACGGGAGCTCCTATAATTCACCCCTCCACTTT. Amino acids: CASSPPDGSSYNSPLHF.

The chain recombines TRBV7-2 with TRBJ2-5; weak D call: TRBD1 (6 bases). Germline assignment: CDR1 SGHTA and CDR2 FQGNSA. This CDR3 contains 16 residues. V was pared by 5 bases and J by 5 bases, with 21 bases between. CDR3 residues: CASSPRPPGVVETQYF. In nucleotides, the CDR3 is TGTGCCAGCAGCCCAAGGCCGCCAGGGGTGGTCGAGACCCAGTACTTC.

The chain combines TRBV28 with TRBJ2-5; D ambiguous. This CDR3 contains 14 residues. Germline V gene lookup returns CDR1 MDHEN and CDR2 SYDVKM. V shed 5 bases and J shed 5 bases, with 15 bases lying between them. The chain's CDR3 is CASSRPGPGETQYF. The CDR3 nucleotides read TGTGCCAGCAGTCGCCCTGGGCCTGGGGAGACCCAGTACTTC.

V gene TRBV28 combines with J gene TRBJ1-1; TRBD1 aligns across 7 bases. J was trimmed by 1 base and V by 0 bases; bases with no gene match: 5. This CDR3 is 16 amino acids long. CDR1 MDHEN and CDR2 SYDVKM come from the germline V gene. The CDR3 bases are TGTGCCAGCAGTTTATGGTGGGACAGACAGAACACTGAAGCTTTCTTT. Translating gives CASSLWWDRQNTEAFF.

V and J are TRBV9 and TRBJ2-3; D remains unclear. The CDR3 is 14 amino acids. Germline CDR1 SGDLS, CDR2 YYNGEE. The germline V and J ends were trimmed by 0 bases and 4 bases, with 9 bases remaining between them. CDR3 residues: CASSVEKLPDTQYF. Written as DNA, the CDR3 is TGTGCCAGCAGCGTAGAAAAGCTCCCAGATACGCAGTATTTT.

V usage is TRBV7-3 and J usage is TRBJ2-1; 14 bases are shared with TRBD2. Germline-derived CDR1 and CDR2 are SGHTA and FQGTGA. The CDR3 has 17 amino acids. V was pared by 5 bases and J by 6 bases, with 9 bases of the junction left unmatched. The CDR3 coding sequence is TGTGCCAGCAGCCGACTAGCGGGGGGGCGTCCGGGCAATGAGCAGTTCTTC. This sequence encodes CASSRLAGGRPGNEQFF.

The genes are TRBV7-4 and TRBJ1-1, with D perhaps TRBD1 (6 bases). Trimming pared 5 bases from V and 1 base from J, leaving 20 bases between. This CDR3 has 17 amino acids. Per the germline V gene, CDR1 is SGHVT and CDR2 is SQSDAQ. CDR3 sequence reads: CASSQPLPGQGNTEAFF. In DNA form, the CDR3 reads TGTGCCAGCAGCCAACCCCTTCCGGGACAAGGGAACACTGAAGCTTTCTTT.

This clone has more than one count but fewer than ten. This sequence joins TRBV29-1 and TRBJ2-5, with 9 positions matching TRBD1. With 7 bases clipped from V and 2 bases from J, the junction kept 5 bases outside the gene matches. The CDR3 is 13 amino acids. Looked up from germline, CDR1 is SQVTM and CDR2 is ANQGSEA. CDR3 in amino acids: CSAMGQGQETQYF. The CDR3 nucleotides are TGCAGCGCTATGGGACAGGGTCAAGAGACCCAGTACTTC.

J is TRBJ1-5 and V is TRBV28; D is ambiguous. The CDR3 runs 12 residues. Trimming left V 11 bases short and J 7 bases short, with 15 bases between. Germline CDR1 MDHEN, CDR2 SYDVKM. DNA for the CDR3: TGTGCCTCAAAAAGCGGGTTGCAGCCCCAGCATTTT. It specifies CASKSGLQPQHF.

The rearrangement uses TRBV11-2 and TRBJ1-5, with 7 bases matching TRBD1. Losses at the gene ends were 5 bases for V and 2 bases for J; bases not matched to a gene: 6. This CDR3 region has 15 residues. CDR1 is SGHAT, CDR2 FQNNGV, per germline. DNA of the CDR3: TGTGCCAGCAGCAAGGGGACAGAGGGCAATCAGCCCCAGCATTTT. Its protein is CASSKGTEGNQPQHF.

J is TRBJ2-7 and V is TRBV4-2, with 8 positions matching TRBD2. Germline-derived CDR1 and CDR2 are LGHNA and YNFKEQ. Trimming took 0 bases from V and 10 from J; bases not matched to a gene: 14. The length of the CDR3 is 16 residues. In DNA, the CDR3 is TGTGCCAGCAGCCAAGAGGGGATTTACGGGGGGGAGGCTCAGTACTTC. It translates to CASSQEGIYGGEAQYF.

V gene TRBV27 combines with J gene TRBJ1-2; D is possibly TRBD1 (5 bases). Germline V lookup: CDR1 MNHEY, CDR2 SMNVEV (reference sequence). V dropped 5 bases and J dropped 2 bases, with 12 bases sitting between them. The CDR3 contains 14 residues. The CDR3 loop is CASSPTERNYGYTF. CDR3 coding DNA: TGTGCCAGCAGTCCGACAGAAAGAAACTATGGCTACACCTTC.

V usage is TRBV6-6 and J usage is TRBJ2-2, with 7 bases lining up with TRBD2. This CDR3 is 15 amino acids long. Germline V gene lookup returns CDR1 MNHNY and CDR2 SVGAGI (reference sequence). The V and J ends lost 6 bases and 2 bases, in that order; junction bases with no gene match: 6. The CDR3: CASRGGRVNTGELFF. For the CDR3, the DNA is TGTGCCAGCAGGGGCGGGAGAGTAAACACCGGGGAGCTGTTTTTT.

The rearrangement joins TRBV4-3 to TRBJ2-3; D is perhaps TRBD2 (5 bases). The V and J ends lost 8 bases and 2 bases respectively, with 11 bases between them. Germline V lookup: CDR1 LGHNA, CDR2 YSLEER. The CDR3 is 13 residues long. The DNA for the CDR3 is TGCGCCAGCCGGGGAGTTGACACAGATACGCAGTATTTT. Translation: CASRGVDTDTQYF.

This rearrangement joins TRBV4-3 to TRBJ2-7; 9 nucleotides line up with TRBD1. Trimming took 4 bases from V and 4 from J; bases not matched to a gene: 11. This CDR3 is 16 amino acids long. Germline V gene lookup returns CDR1 LGHNA and CDR2 YSLEER. The CDR3 spells CASSPEQGASNYEQYF. Here the CDR3 DNA reads TGCGCCAGCAGCCCAGAACAGGGGGCGAGTAATTACGAGCAGTACTTC.

The CDR3 is CASSDPWGQGASGNTIYF. In DNA, the CDR3 is TGTGCCAGCAGTGATCCGTGGGGACAGGGGGCGTCAGGAAACACCATATATTTT. The rearrangement joins TRBV6-1 to TRBJ1-3; 12 bases are a match to TRBD1. The CDR3 length is 18 residues. Germline CDR1 reads MNHNS; CDR2 reads SASEGT. The ends lost 3 bases at V and 4 bases at J; junction bases unmatched: 10.

This clone was observed once. This rearrangement joins TRBV30 to TRBJ1-1; D ambiguous. V lost 0 bases to trimming and J lost 1 base, with 15 bases between them. Germline loops: CDR1 GTSNPN, CDR2 SVGIG (reference sequence). The CDR3 spans 16 residues. The CDR3 coding sequence is TGTGCCTGGAGTGTCCCACCCTTTTACAAGAACACTGAAGCTTTCTTT. This translates into CAWSVPPFYKNTEAFF.

The chain is built from TRBV5-4 and TRBJ2-7; TRBD1 matches 9 bases. With 2 bases clipped from V and 2 bases from J, the junction kept 8 bases outside the gene matches. This CDR3 has 16 amino acids. Germline CDR1 SGHNT, CDR2 YYREEE (reference sequence). CDR3 sequence (DNA): TGTGCCAGCAGCTTTTCCTTAGGACAGGGGACCTACGAGCAGTACTTC. This sequence encodes CASSFSLGQGTYEQYF.

This chain links TRBV6-6 with TRBJ2-7; possibly TRBD1 for D (6 bases). V lost 2 bases and J lost 11, with 22 bases in between. CDR3 length equals 15 residues. The V gene's germline CDR1 is MNHNY and CDR2 SVGAGI (reference sequence). The DNA for the CDR3 is TGTGCCAGCAGTTACCGTCAATACAGGGTCCAGGTGGAGTACTTC. Protein sequence: CASSYRQYRVQVEYF.

This chain connects TRBV5-1 to TRBJ2-4; a weak D match, TRBD2 (6 bases). CDR3 length: 17 amino acids. Germline V gene sequence: CDR1 SGHRS, CDR2 YFSETQ. V gave up 0 bases and J gave up 0 bases, with 13 bases separating them. In DNA, the CDR3 is TGCGCCAGCAGCTTGGCCCTTCAGGGACTAGCCAAAAACATTCAGTACTTC. It is translated as CASSLALQGLAKNIQYF.

The rearrangement joins TRBV11-3 to TRBJ2-7; tentative D call: TRBD1 (6 bases). Germline V lookup: CDR1 SGHNT, CDR2 YENEEA. This CDR3 region has 12 residues. Here the CDR3 reads CASRIRDTTSCV. For the CDR3, the DNA is TGTGCCAGCAGAATCCGGGACACCACGTCTTGCGTC.

The V and J genes are TRBV12-5 and TRBJ1-4; TRBD1 is a possible D gene (5 bases). This CDR3 region has 13 residues. V lost 4 bases, J lost 5 bases, and 8 bases lay in between. Looked up from germline, CDR1 is LGHNT and CDR2 is FRNRAP. CDR3 in amino acids: CASGSGGNEKLFF. CDR3 in DNA: TGTGCTAGTGGTTCGGGGGGGAATGAAAAACTGTTTTTT. Based on the CDR3 plus reference TRBV12-5 and TRBJ1-4, the full variable domain is DARVTQTPRHKVTEMGQEVTMRCQPILGHNTVFWYRQTMMQGLELLAYFRNRAPLDDSGMPKDRFSAEMPDATLATLKIQPSEPRDSAVYFCASGSGGNEKLFFGSGTQLSVL.

The chain joins TRBV6-4 to TRBJ1-2, with unresolved D. Trimming cost V 0 bases and J 4 bases, with 15 bases left between them. Germline V gene sequence: CDR1 MRHNA, CDR2 SNTAGT. The CDR3 has 16 residues. CDR3 region: CASSDSEDRLGYGYTF. CDR3 bases: TGTGCCAGCAGTGACTCGGAGGACCGCCTTGGCTATGGCTACACCTTC.

The gene calls are TRBV4-3 and TRBJ2-7; 7 bases are a match to TRBD1. The V gene's germline CDR1 is LGHNA and CDR2 YSLEER. This CDR3 contains 14 residues. Unmatched junction bases numbered 5, after V lost 0 bases and J lost 6 bases. The CDR3 coding sequence is TGCGCCAGCAGCCAAGACAGGGGGATCGCCGAGCAGTACTTC. Translation: CASSQDRGIAEQYF.